What follows are 21 T cell receptor beta chains derived from one specimen sequenced in a study of cytomegalovirus exposure and HLA in healthy donors (dated by TCRdb to about 2017). The library was generated by the immunoSEQ multiplex PCR assay. For the multiplex PCR, a mixture combining 60 forward primers for TCR Vbeta segments and 13 reverse primers for TCR Jbeta segments was used. In its TCRdb copy, this immuneACCESS table keeps in-frame sequences only and misses some clones. Where compared with another copy, unresolved V genes explain less than half of these, and the others have no known cause. Counted in this sample were about 230,000 clones; 85% to 90% of them appeared once. The ten biggest clones cover 1.3% of the sample. The source material was PBMCs. The source of these receptors is a human donor in good health.

V gene TRBV30 combines with J gene TRBJ2-1, with D possibly TRBD2 on 5 matching bases. The germline V gene encodes CDR1 GTSNPN and CDR2 SVGIG (reference sequence). V was shortened by 1 base and J by 9 bases, with 13 bases between the two germline ends. The CDR3 totals 13 residues. CDR3 sequence: CAWSELARGEQFF. DNA for the CDR3: TGTGCCTGGAGTGAACTGGCCCGGGGTGAGCAGTTCTTC.

The chain combines TRBV6-6 with TRBJ1-6; 7 bases align to TRBD1. The CDR3 covers 15 residues. Losses at the gene ends were 6 bases for V and 3 bases for J; bases not matched to a gene: 5. Germline V lookup: CDR1 MNHNY, CDR2 SVGAGI (reference sequence). The CDR3 region has the DNA TGTGCCAGCAGCCCCGGACAGGTCTATAATTCACCCCTCCACTTT. Protein product: CASSPGQVYNSPLHF.

The rearrangement links TRBV28 to TRBJ1-5; possible D gene TRBD1, 5 bases. In germline, CDR1 is MDHEN, CDR2 SYDVKM. The CDR3 runs to 15 residues. V was cut by 7 bases and J by 3 bases, with 16 bases left in between. The DNA of the CDR3 is TGTGCCAGCAACCCGGGACTCGGATTCAATCAGCCCCAGCATTTT. This translates into CASNPGLGFNQPQHF. Based on the CDR3 plus reference TRBV28 and TRBJ1-5, the full variable domain is DVKVTQSSRYLVKRTGEKVFLECVQDMDHENMFWYRQDPGLGLRLIYFSYDVKMKEKGDIPEGYSVSREKKERFSLILESASTNQTSMYLCASNPGLGFNQPQHFGDGTRLSIL.

The rearrangement links TRBV18 to TRBJ1-2; 10 bases fit TRBD1. V was pared by 5 bases and J by 4 bases, with 1 base of the junction left unmatched. The CDR3 sequence is 13 residues long. Germline V gene lookup returns CDR1 KGHSH and CDR2 LQKENI. The CDR3 region has the DNA TGTGCCAGCTCAAGGGACAGGGGCTATGGCTACACCTTC. Translation: CASSRDRGYGYTF.

This clone was detected only once. The chain uses TRBV28 and TRBJ2-1; 7 bases align to TRBD2. V lost 6 bases to trimming and J lost 8 bases; unmatched junction nucleotides: 10. CDR1 is MDHEN and CDR2 is SYDVKM in the germline V gene. The CDR3 extends over 14 amino acids. CDR3: CASRAAGVGYEQFF. In nucleotides, the CDR3 is TGTGCCAGCAGGGCGGCGGGAGTTGGATATGAGCAGTTCTTC.

This clone appeared a few times. The sample has other DNA sequences that encode this CDR3 too. The J gene is TRBJ2-2, the V gene TRBV7-2, with TRBD1 identical over 8 bases. The CDR3 extends over 17 amino acids. V trimming: 2 bases; J trimming: 5 bases; junction bases outside the gene matches: 10. CDR1 is SGHTA, CDR2 FQGNSA, per germline. The CDR3 loop reads CASSLILGQGNTGELFF. CDR3 DNA: TGTGCCAGCAGCTTAATTCTAGGACAGGGTAATACCGGGGAGCTGTTTTTT.

This clone has a single count. CDR3: CASSLAGAWETQYF. As DNA, the CDR3 is TGTGCCAGCAGTCTAGCGGGAGCTTGGGAGACCCAGTACTTC. V is TRBV9 and J is TRBJ2-5; 10 bases line up with TRBD2. Trimming removed 5 bases from V and 5 bases from J; junction bases left unmatched: 6. The germline V gene has CDR1 SGDLS and CDR2 YYNGEE. The CDR3 is 14 amino acids.

V usage is TRBV29-1 and J usage is TRBJ2-2, with D perhaps TRBD1 (5 bases). Between the trimmed V and J ends, which lost 4 bases and 4 bases, there was a span of 10 bases. The CDR3 is made up of 13 amino acids. Germline V gene sequence: CDR1 SQVTM, CDR2 ANQGSEA. The CDR3 nucleotides read TGCAGCGTTGCAAGGGGCTTCACCGGGGAGCTGTTTTTT. It is translated as CSVARGFTGELFF.

The chain links TRBV18 to TRBJ2-3; 14 bases match TRBD2. This CDR3 comprises 17 residues. Looked up from germline, CDR1 is KGHSH and CDR2 is LQKENI. The J segment lost 4 bases and the V segment lost 3 bases, leaving 6 bases of the junction unmatched. The CDR3 bases are TGTGCCAGCTCACCCGCTGGACTAGCGGGAGGATCAGATACGCAGTATTTT. It translates to CASSPAGLAGGSDTQYF.

The genes are TRBV11-2 and TRBJ2-3; D ambiguous. This CDR3 has 15 residues. The germline V gene has CDR1 SGHAT and CDR2 FQNNGV. Between the trimmed V and J ends, which lost 5 bases and 2 bases, there was a span of 14 bases. CDR3 DNA: TGTGCCAGCAGCCGCTACGCACAGACCACAGATACGCAGTATTTT. It codes for CASSRYAQTTDTQYF.

This clone showed up just a few times. This rearrangement joins TRBV30 to TRBJ2-1; 7 nucleotides agree with TRBD2. The germline V gene encodes CDR1 GTSNPN and CDR2 SVGIG (reference sequence). The CDR3 runs 12 residues. Losses at the gene ends were 1 base for V and 7 bases for J; bases not matched to a gene: 1. CDR3 DNA sequence: TGTGCCTGGAGTGGAGCGGGAAATGAGCAGTTCTTC. It encodes CAWSGAGNEQFF.

The chain employs TRBV5-4 and TRBJ2-5; TRBD2 might be the D (5 bases). V was pared by 0 bases and J by 3 bases, with 6 bases between. The length of the CDR3 is 13 residues. Per the germline V gene, CDR1 is SGHNT and CDR2 is YYREEE (reference sequence). CDR3 bases: TGTGCCAGCAGCTTGGCGAGGGAAGAGACCCAGTACTTC. Its protein is CASSLAREETQYF.

This clone was seen a few times. V and J are TRBV19 and TRBJ1-3; D is unresolved. The CDR3 is 13 residues long. CDR1 is LNHDA, CDR2 SQIVND, per germline (reference sequence). Between the trimmed V and J ends, which lost 7 bases and 0 bases, there was a span of 7 bases. The CDR3 DNA sequence: TGTGCCAGTACGAGAGGCTCTGGAAACACCATATATTTT. Encoded protein: CASTRGSGNTIYF. The complete variable domain, with remaining parts taken from reference TRBV19 and TRBJ1-3, reads DGGITQSPKYLFRKEGQNVTLSCEQNLNHDAMYWYRQDPGQGLRLIYYSQIVNDFQKGDIAEGYSVSREKKESFPLTVTSAQKNPTAFYLCASTRGSGNTIYFGEGSWLTVV.

The chain carries TRBV6-4 and TRBJ2-7, with 7 positions matching TRBD2. The CDR3 is 15 amino acids. The ends lost 0 bases at V and 3 bases at J; junction bases unmatched: 5. In germline, CDR1 is MRHNA, CDR2 SNTAGT. CDR3 region: CASSDSGGVRYEQYF. The CDR3 DNA is TGTGCCAGCAGTGACTCGGGGGGGGTTCGCTACGAGCAGTACTTC.

The rearrangement uses TRBV6-5 and TRBJ1-5; D remains unclear. The V end was cut by 2 bases, the J end by 4 bases, with 9 bases between. This CDR3 has 14 amino acids. Germline V gene data show CDR1 as MNHEY and CDR2 as SVGAGI. The CDR3 DNA sequence: TGTGCCAGCAGTTACGGTCCAGGTAATCAGCCCCAGCATTTT. The encoded protein is CASSYGPGNQPQHF.

The V and J genes are TRBV4-1 and TRBJ1-1; the D gene is possibly TRBD1 (6 bases). The CDR3 spans 13 residues. The V end was cut by 0 bases, the J end by 7 bases, with 9 bases between. Germline loops: CDR1 MGHRA, CDR2 YSYEKL. The CDR3 DNA reads TGCGCCAGCAGCCAAGATCTACAGGGTGAAGCTTTCTTT. Protein sequence: CASSQDLQGEAFF.

Notes on this clone: At one of its ends the junction is not consistent with the germline gene, which may arise from a read error. This chain connects TRBV7-9 to TRBJ2-7, with D possibly TRBD2 on 5 matching bases. This CDR3 contains 9 residues. Germline V gene data show CDR1 as SEHNR and CDR2 as FQNEAQ (reference sequence). The CDR3 nucleotides are TGTGCCAGCCCCGGACCGGAGGACTTC. It translates to CASPGPEDF.

The chain uses TRBV5-8 and TRBJ2-3; a weak D match, TRBD1 (6 bases). Germline-derived CDR1 and CDR2 are SGHTS and YDEGEE. V lost 4 bases and J lost 0, with 12 bases in between. CDR3 size: 15 residues. CDR3 nucleotides: TGTGCCAGCAGCGGGGGACATTATAGCACAGATACGCAGTATTTT. It translates to CASSGGHYSTDTQYF.

The V gene is TRBV30, the J gene TRBJ1-5, with TRBD1 matching over 8 bases. The CDR3 is 13 residues long. Germline lookup yields CDR1 GTSNPN and CDR2 SVGIG (reference sequence). J gave up 7 bases and V 2 bases, and 4 bases lay outside the gene matches. CDR3 sequence: CAWSLQGDQPQHF. The CDR3 DNA sequence: TGTGCCTGGAGTTTACAGGGGGACCAGCCCCAGCATTTT.

J is TRBJ2-1 and V is TRBV7-9; 10 bases align to TRBD1. Germline V gene data show CDR1 as SEHNR and CDR2 as FQNEAQ (reference sequence). The CDR3 is 15 residues long. V lost 6 bases to trimming and J lost 2 bases; unmatched junction nucleotides: 4. CDR3 loop: CASRSGQGAYNEQFF. CDR3 nucleotide sequence: TGTGCCAGCAGATCCGGACAGGGGGCCTACAATGAGCAGTTCTTC. The whole variable domain, filled in from reference TRBV7-9 and TRBJ2-1, reads DTGVSQNPRHKITKRGQNVTFRCDPISEHNRLYWYRQTLGQGPEFLTYFQNEAQLEKSRLLSDRFSAERPKGSFSTLEIQRTEQGDSAMYLCASRSGQGAYNEQFFGPGTRLTVL.

V is TRBV6-5 and J is TRBJ1-6; the D gene is possibly TRBD1 (6 bases). The CDR3 extends over 12 amino acids. V was trimmed by 2 bases and J by 16 bases, leaving 12 bases between them. CDR1 and CDR2 (germline): MNHEY, SVGAGI. Written as DNA, the CDR3 is TGTGCCAGCAGTTACCGCGGCAGGGGACTCCACTTT. Its translation is CASSYRGRGLHF.